This entry lists 2 T cell receptor beta chains sequenced from one sample in a study of T-cell memory formation after mild COVID-19. Using its own MiXCR run on the 5' RACE reads, TCRdb lists one record per CDR3 protein. The sample comprises 200,000 to 250,000 distinct CDR3 sequences, roughly 14% of which are singletons, and 2.1% rests with the top ten. Input material: PBMCs or a T cell subset sorted from them (not recorded which). The receptor source for this set is an adult woman who had mild COVID-19 (a few samples of this study predate the infection). Cell type and time point are not known.

V and J are TRBV2 and TRBJ2-3; no firm D call. The V end lost 3 bases, the J end lost 3 bases, and 13 bases lay between the germline ends. The CDR3 is 15 amino acids. Germline V gene lookup returns CDR1 SNHLY and CDR2 FYNNEI. The CDR3 DNA reads TGTGCCAGCAGTGACTTAGGGATTTCGACAGATACGCAGTATTTT. The encoded protein is CASSDLGISTDTQYF.

There are a few counts of this clonotype. The chain has TRBV12-3 or TRBV12-4 and TRBJ2-7; no reliable D call. The CDR3 is made up of 13 amino acids. V lost 5 bases and J 0 bases, leaving 8 bases between the germline ends. CDR3 nucleotide sequence: TGTGCCAGCAGTCCAGGTTACTCCTACGAGCAGTACTTC. Translation gives CASSPGYSYEQYF.